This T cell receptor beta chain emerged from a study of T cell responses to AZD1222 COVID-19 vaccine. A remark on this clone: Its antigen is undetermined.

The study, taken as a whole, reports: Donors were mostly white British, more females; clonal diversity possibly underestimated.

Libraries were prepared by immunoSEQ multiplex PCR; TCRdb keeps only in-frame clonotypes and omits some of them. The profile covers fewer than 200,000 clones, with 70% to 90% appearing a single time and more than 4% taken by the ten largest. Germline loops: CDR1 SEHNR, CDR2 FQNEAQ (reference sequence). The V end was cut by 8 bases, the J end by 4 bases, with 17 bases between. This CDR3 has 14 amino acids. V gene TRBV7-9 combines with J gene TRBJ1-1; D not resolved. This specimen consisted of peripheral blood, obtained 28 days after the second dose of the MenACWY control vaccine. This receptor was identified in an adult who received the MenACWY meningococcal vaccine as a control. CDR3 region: CASGGGRGRTEAFF. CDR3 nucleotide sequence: TGTGCCAGCGGCGGTGGGCGTGGTCGCACTGAAGCTTTCTTT. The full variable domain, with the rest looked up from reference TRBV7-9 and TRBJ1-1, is DTGVSQNPRHKITKRGQNVTFRCDPISEHNRLYWYRQTLGQGPEFLTYFQNEAQLEKSRLLSDRFSAERPKGSFSTLEIQRTEQGDSAMYLCASGGGRGRTEAFFGQGTRLTVV.